This T cell receptor (beta chain) came from a study of blood T cell repertoires in COVID-19. Whole-study context: COVID-19 samples from acute and convalescent phases originated in the United States, Italy and Spain.

TCRdb keeps only in-frame clones here, not all; method: immunoSEQ multiplex PCR. The sample shows about 210,000 clones, roughly 85% of them seen only once. V was trimmed by 9 bases and J by 4 bases, leaving 13 bases between them. CDR1 SEHNR and CDR2 FQNEAQ come from the germline V gene (reference sequence). The CDR3 totals 13 residues. Participants, roughly 18 to 90 years old, spanned approximately 26 US areas. Cohort 3 donors counted as recovered after two negative PCRs, clearance, or resolved symptoms. This rearrangement joins TRBV7-9 to TRBJ1-3; D call uncertain. The clonotype comes from a middle-aged man who had recovered from COVID-19. What was sequenced was PBMCs or T cells enriched from blood (not recorded which). The CDR3 DNA reads TGTGCCAGTCGGCCTAGCTCGGGAAACACCATATATTTT. Translation: CASRPSSGNTIYF.